The text below deals with one T cell receptor beta chain. As yet, its antigen is unknown. The junction shows a germline mismatch at one end, possibly a read error. This specimen belongs to a study of cytomegalovirus exposure and HLA in healthy donors. Regarding the study as a whole: An analysis was carried out at a later point. It showed that HLA-associated TCR beta chains were more clonally expanded than equally common non-associated chains. When analyzed later, the rates of TCR association showed variation by HLA locus, with DRB1 the most and HLA-C the fewest. Most TCR beta V segments were productive about 87% or about 30% of the time in an earlier analysis.

It was with 60 Vbeta and 13 Jbeta primers that the PCR ran. Libraries were prepared by immunoSEQ multiplex PCR; TCRdb keeps only in-frame clonotypes and omits some of them. The sample holds 85,000 to 120,000 clones, about 76% seen once. Per germline, CDR1 SEHNR and CDR2 FQNEAQ (reference sequence). The CDR3 is 18 residues long. This sequence was found in a woman aged 50 to 60 in good health and CMV-seropositive. Sequencing used PBMCs. The chain links TRBV7-9 to TRBJ1-6; the D gene is possibly TRBD1 (6 bases). CDR3: CSSSLRVGGGYRNSPLHF. The CDR3 DNA reads as TGTTCCAGCAGCTTAAGGGTGGGGGGGGGCTATCGTAATTCACCCCTCCACTTT. The full variable domain, rest sourced from reference TRBV7-9 and TRBJ1-6, is DTGVSQNPRHKITKRGQNVTFRCDPISEHNRLYWYRQTLGQGPEFLTYFQNEAQLEKSRLLSDRFSAERPKGSFSTLEIQRTEQGDSAMYLCSSSLRVGGGYRNSPLHFGNGTRLTVT.